The 19 T cell receptor beta chains below all came from one sample that was sequenced in a study of blood T cell repertoires in COVID-19. Only in-frame clones appear in the TCRdb table, and some are missing; sequencing was by immunoSEQ multiplex PCR. The top ten clones hold about 2.1% of a sample with under 300,000 clones, approximately 90% of them seen once. Sequencing was carried out using peripheral blood. All receptors derive from a woman in her 40s who had recovered from COVID-19.

A few counts support this clone. This chain uses TRBV19 with TRBJ1-2; no definite D call. V was pared by 3 bases and J by 11 bases, with 19 bases between. The CDR3 runs 14 residues. The germline V gene has CDR1 LNHDA and CDR2 SQIVND (reference sequence). CDR3 amino acids: CASSIAGSARQYTF. The CDR3 DNA follows: TGTGCCAGTAGTATTGCCGGCTCCGCCAGGCAATACACCTTC.

This clone was seen a handful of times. This rearrangement joins TRBV19 to TRBJ2-1; perhaps TRBD2 as D (5 bases). Germline-derived CDR1 and CDR2 are LNHDA and SQIVND (reference sequence). V shed 3 bases and J shed 4 bases, with 10 bases lying between them. CDR3 length equals 14 residues. CDR3 sequence reads: CASSMRAEYNEQFF. The CDR3, as DNA: TGTGCCAGTAGTATGAGAGCGGAATACAATGAGCAGTTCTTC.

The chain employs TRBV7-2 and TRBJ2-7; 9 bases fit TRBD2. This CDR3 region has 14 residues. Germline trimming cut 4 bases from V and 7 bases from J; bases unmatched to any gene: 8. CDR1 and CDR2 from the germline V gene are SGHTA and FQGNSA. The CDR3 protein is CASSSQGLAGEQYF. The DNA for the CDR3 is TGTGCCAGCAGCTCTCAGGGACTAGCCGGGGAGCAGTACTTC.

V gene TRBV19 combines with J gene TRBJ2-7; 7 nucleotides agree with TRBD2. Looked up from germline, CDR1 is LNHDA and CDR2 is SQIVND (reference sequence). The CDR3 is made up of 14 amino acids. J lost 2 bases, V lost 3 bases, and 4 bases had no gene match. The CDR3 is CASSIRGGTYEQYF. The DNA of the CDR3 is TGTGCCAGTAGTATTCGCGGGGGAACCTACGAGCAGTACTTC. Filled out from reference TRBV19 and TRBJ2-7, the complete variable domain reads DGGITQSPKYLFRKEGQNVTLSCEQNLNHDAMYWYRQDPGQGLRLIYYSQIVNDFQKGDIAEGYSVSREKKESFPLTVTSAQKNPTAFYLCASSIRGGTYEQYFGPGTRLTVT.

This sequence joins TRBV4-1 and TRBJ2-4; D may be TRBD1 (5 bases). The CDR3 has 15 amino acids. Germline assignment: CDR1 MGHRA and CDR2 YSYEKL. Trimming stripped 6 bases from V and 3 bases from J, with 15 bases between. DNA of the CDR3: TGCGCCAGCAGAGGCTTAGGGGATGGCAAAAACATTCAGTACTTC. Translated, it gives CASRGLGDGKNIQYF.

This CDR3 reads CASSPQRLASLSSYEQYF. The DNA of the CDR3 is TGTGCCAGCTCACCCCAACGGTTGGCTTCACTAAGCTCCTACGAGCAGTACTTC. The chain couples TRBV18 to TRBJ2-7; D gene ambiguous. The CDR3 is made up of 18 amino acids. Germline-derived CDR1 and CDR2 are KGHSH and LQKENI. The ends were cut back, 3 bases at V and 0 bases at J, with 21 bases in the middle.

The V gene is TRBV3-1 (or the pseudogene TRBV3-2), the J gene TRBJ2-2; D is ambiguous. The CDR3 length is 13 residues. Germline CDR1 and CDR2: LGHDT and YNNKEL (reference sequence). V gave up 4 bases and J gave up 3 bases, with 6 bases separating them. The CDR3 DNA follows: TGTGCCAGCAGCCTTCGGGACACCGGGGAGCTGTTTTTT. Its translation: CASSLRDTGELFF.

This chain links TRBV6-5 with TRBJ2-1, with 11 nucleotides matching TRBD2. CDR1 is MNHEY, CDR2 SVGAGI, per germline. The CDR3 has 15 amino acids. Unmatched junction bases numbered 6, after V lost 6 bases and J lost 5 bases. CDR3 sequence (DNA): TGTGCCAGCAGCAGCGGGACTAGCGGACACAATGAGCAGTTCTTC. Its protein is CASSSGTSGHNEQFF.

The J gene is TRBJ2-1, the V gene TRBV13; 10 bases agree with TRBD2. The V gene end was trimmed by 1 base and the J gene end by 1 base; junction bases not matched to a gene: 10. The CDR3 sequence is 19 residues long. The germline CDR1 and CDR2 sequences are PRHDT and FYEKMQ (reference sequence). The chain's CDR3 is CASSLEIAGGPASYNEQFF. As DNA, the CDR3 is TGTGCCAGCAGCTTAGAAATAGCGGGAGGCCCCGCGTCCTACAATGAGCAGTTCTTC.

The chain recombines TRBV6-5 with TRBJ2-4; D possibly corresponds to TRBD1 (6 bases). Germline assignment: CDR1 MNHEY and CDR2 SVGAGI. V was clipped by 5 bases and J by 1 base, with 12 bases between them. This CDR3 is 15 amino acids long. The CDR3 DNA follows: TGTGCCAGCAGTCCGGCAGGGGCGGCCAAAAACATTCAGTACTTC. Protein product: CASSPAGAAKNIQYF.

This clone was found once. The genes are TRBV7-3 and TRBJ2-1, with 9 bases lining up with TRBD2. Germline V lookup: CDR1 SGHTA, CDR2 FQGTGA. V shed 4 bases and J 5 bases; nucleotides not matched to a gene: 6. This CDR3 spans 15 amino acids. This chain's CDR3 is CASSSGTSLDNEQFF. For the CDR3, the DNA is TGTGCCAGCAGCTCCGGGACTAGCCTCGACAATGAGCAGTTCTTC.

The chain has TRBV13 and TRBJ1-5; 8 nucleotides match TRBD1. The V and J ends lost 0 bases and 6 bases, in that order; junction bases with no gene match: 4. Germline V gene lookup returns CDR1 PRHDT and CDR2 FYEKMQ (reference sequence). The CDR3 is 15 amino acids. The CDR3 protein is CASSLGSGGTQPQHF. For the CDR3, the DNA is TGTGCCAGCAGCTTAGGTTCAGGGGGCACTCAGCCCCAGCATTTT.

This clone was recorded once. The chain employs TRBV11-3 and TRBJ1-2, with a possible D match to TRBD1 (5 bases). V lost 5 bases and J 4 bases, leaving 11 bases between the germline ends. The CDR3 contains 13 residues. Germline V gene sequence: CDR1 SGHNT, CDR2 YENEEA. CDR3 DNA sequence: TGTGCCAGCAGCCAGGGCAGGAGCTATGGCTACACCTTC. It encodes CASSQGRSYGYTF.

The V gene is TRBV18, the J gene TRBJ2-4, with D possibly being TRBD2 (5 bases). CDR3 length: 17 amino acids. V was cut by 0 bases and J by 1 base, with 13 bases left in between. Germline CDR1 KGHSH, CDR2 LQKENI. CDR3: CASSPPQAGMAKNIQYF. The CDR3 DNA sequence: TGTGCCAGCTCACCACCGCAGGCGGGTATGGCCAAAAACATTCAGTACTTC.

The chain recombines TRBV28 with TRBJ2-1; TRBD2 is a possible D gene (6 bases). V was clipped by 9 bases and J by 3 bases, with 18 bases between them. The CDR3 is 15 residues long. Per germline, CDR1 MDHEN and CDR2 SYDVKM. CDR3 in amino acids: CASSLAGQYYNEQFF. CDR3 in DNA: TGTGCCAGTTCACTCGCGGGGCAGTACTACAATGAGCAGTTCTTC.

This chain links TRBV4-3 with TRBJ1-2; D is uncertain. Trimming took 0 bases from V and 3 from J, leaving 14 bases between them. This CDR3 spans 16 amino acids. Germline V lookup: CDR1 LGHNA, CDR2 YSLEER. The CDR3 coding sequence is TGCGCCAGCAGCCAAGATCATCGCGGGCAGGACTATGGCTACACCTTC. It codes for CASSQDHRGQDYGYTF.

This clone was counted only a few times. The chain employs TRBV28 and TRBJ1-4; a possible D gene is TRBD1 (5 bases). Trimming removed 3 bases at V and 3 bases at J, with 17 bases between. Germline loops: CDR1 MDHEN, CDR2 SYDVKM. This CDR3 comprises 17 residues. The CDR3 reads CASSFTGVMGPNEKLFF. The CDR3 nucleotides are TGTGCCAGCAGTTTTACGGGGGTCATGGGCCCTAATGAAAAACTGTTTTTT.

A single count supports this clone. V usage is TRBV30 and J usage is TRBJ2-5; D unclear. This CDR3 comprises 14 residues. V shed 0 bases and J shed 1 base, with 9 bases lying between them. Per germline, CDR1 GTSNPN and CDR2 SVGIG (reference sequence). The CDR3 region is CAWSVLPLQETQYF. CDR3 DNA: TGTGCCTGGAGTGTACTACCGCTCCAAGAGACCCAGTACTTC.

CDR3 sequence: CASSISGGSEAFF. The CDR3 nucleotides read TGTGCCAGTAGTATTTCAGGGGGATCTGAAGCTTTCTTT. The chain joins TRBV19 to TRBJ1-1; 7 bases align to TRBD1. The V gene's germline CDR1 is LNHDA and CDR2 SQIVND (reference sequence). V shed 3 bases, J shed 6 bases, and the junction held 4 bases outside the gene matches. The CDR3 is 13 residues long. The full variable domain, its missing parts supplied by reference TRBV19 and TRBJ1-1, is DGGITQSPKYLFRKEGQNVTLSCEQNLNHDAMYWYRQDPGQGLRLIYYSQIVNDFQKGDIAEGYSVSREKKESFPLTVTSAQKNPTAFYLCASSISGGSEAFFGQGTRLTVV.